The 21 T cell receptor beta chains presented below share a single source sample, sequenced in a study of T cell repertoires in cytomegalovirus infection. TCRdb recomputed calls from the reads with MiXCR, one row per CDR3 protein. This table holds around 300,000 distinct CDR3 sequences, about 23% found once. Sequenced input: PBMCs. The receptors here all came from a human donor in good health (CMV status not recorded). Some clones in this sample may be carry-over from other donors' samples.

This clonotype showed up many times. The chain carries TRBV4-3 and TRBJ2-5; 10 nucleotides align to TRBD1. The J segment lost 4 bases and the V segment lost 5 bases, leaving 7 bases of the junction unmatched. CDR1 and CDR2 (germline): LGHNA, YSLEER. The CDR3 loop spans 15 amino acids. The CDR3 protein is CASSSRDRGGETQYF. The CDR3 DNA is TGCGCCAGCAGCAGCCGGGACAGGGGAGGAGAGACCCAGTACTTC.

This clonotype was seen a few times. The chain employs TRBV11-3 and TRBJ2-2; D gene uncertain. Trimming took 5 bases from V and 0 from J, leaving 13 bases between them. The germline gives CDR1 SGHNT, CDR2 YENEEA. This CDR3 has 16 amino acids. CDR3 loop: CASSRTATPNTGELFF. CDR3 in DNA: TGTGCCAGCAGCCGCACCGCTACCCCGAACACCGGGGAGCTGTTTTTT.

In this sample, this clonotype turned up many times. J is TRBJ1-2 and V is TRBV24-1; 8 bases fit TRBD1. Germline V gives CDR1 KGHDR, CDR2 SFDVKD. The CDR3 is 18 residues long. After removal of 4 bases from V and 4 bases from J, the junction contained 16 bases not matched to a gene. The CDR3 DNA reads TGTGCCACCAGTGACCCTACTCCACAGGGGGAGAAGGGCTATGGCTACACCTTC. This codes for CATSDPTPQGEKGYGYTF.

This chain joins TRBV25-1 and TRBJ1-2, with a weak D call TRBD1 (6 bases). Per the germline V gene, CDR1 is MGHDK and CDR2 is SYGVNS. V was trimmed by 6 bases and J by 4 bases, leaving 15 bases between them. The CDR3 sequence is 14 residues long. The CDR3 nucleotides are TGTGCCAGCAGCCACAGGGAGGCCTCCTATGGCTACACCTTC. Translating gives CASSHREASYGYTF.

J is TRBJ2-1 and V is TRBV29-1, with D possibly matching TRBD2 (5 bases). CDR1 and CDR2 from the germline V gene are SQVTM and ANQGSEA. CDR3 size: 13 residues. V shed 3 bases and J shed 4 bases, with 10 bases lying between them. CDR3 sequence: CSVDRTRYNEQFF. The DNA of the CDR3 is TGCAGCGTTGATCGGACTCGATACAATGAGCAGTTCTTC.

The chain employs TRBV6-2 or TRBV6-3 and TRBJ2-2; 7 positions match TRBD1. V lost 8 bases, J lost 4 bases, and 13 bases stayed unmatched. The germline V gene encodes CDR1 MNHEY and CDR2 SVGEGT. This CDR3 contains 16 residues. The DNA of the CDR3 is TGTGCCAGCGGGCCCGGGACAGCTGGAGGCACCGGGGAGCTGTTTTTT. Amino acids: CASGPGTAGGTGELFF.

This clonotype was found a few times. The V call is TRBV6-2 or TRBV6-3, the J call TRBJ2-1, with 7 bases aligning to TRBD2. The CDR3 length is 15 residues. The V gene end was trimmed by 2 bases and the J gene end by 6 bases; junction bases not matched to a gene: 7. The germline gives CDR1 MNHEY, CDR2 SVGEGT. CDR3 amino acids: CASSYRAGRINEQFF. The DNA of the CDR3 is TGTGCCAGCAGTTACCGAGCGGGAAGGATCAATGAGCAGTTCTTC.

This clonotype appeared a few times. This chain uses TRBV11-2 with TRBJ2-1; D unclear. In germline, CDR1 is SGHAT, CDR2 FQNNGV. The V end lost 3 bases, the J end lost 2 bases, and 11 bases lay between the germline ends. The CDR3 consists of 15 residues. CDR3 sequence reads: CASSFVTAAYNEQFF. CDR3 coding DNA: TGTGCCAGCAGCTTCGTCACCGCGGCCTACAATGAGCAGTTCTTC.

This clonotype was counted many times. The CDR3 DNA sequence: TGTGCCAGCAGCTTAACTGACAGGGGGCTGCGTACCGGGGAGCTGTTTTTT. Translation: CASSLTDRGLRTGELFF. The rearrangement joins TRBV7-8 to TRBJ2-2; 10 bases are shared with TRBD1. Germline V CDR1 and CDR2: SGHVS, FQNEAQ. This CDR3 has 17 amino acids. V shed 2 bases, J shed 5 bases, and the junction held 8 bases outside the gene matches. Looking up the rest from reference TRBV7-8 and TRBJ2-2 gives the full variable domain: GAGVSQSPRYKVAKRGQDVALRCDPISGHVSLFWYQQALGQGPEFLTYFQNEAQLDKSGLPSDRFFAERPEGSVSTLKIQRTQQEDSAVYLCASSLTDRGLRTGELFFGEGSRLTVL.

This chain links TRBV19 with TRBJ1-2; 12 nucleotides agree with TRBD1. The CDR3 covers 14 residues. Trimming removed 8 bases from V and 3 bases from J; junction bases left unmatched: 4. The V gene's germline CDR1 is LNHDA and CDR2 SQIVND (reference sequence). The CDR3 nucleotides are TGTGCCAGTCTTGGGACAGGGGGCGACTATGGCTACACCTTC. Amino acid sequence: CASLGTGGDYGYTF.

This chain joins TRBV7-2 and TRBJ1-1; D is unresolved. There are 16 residues in the CDR3. Trimming cost V 1 base and J 2 bases, with 14 bases left between them. The germline CDR1 and CDR2 sequences are SGHTA and FQGNSA. CDR3 sequence reads: CASSLGMWARNTEAFF. The CDR3 bases are TGTGCCAGCAGCTTAGGTATGTGGGCGAGAAACACTGAAGCTTTCTTT.

The chain is built from TRBV20-1 and TRBJ1-2; TRBD1 aligns across 8 bases. Germline V CDR1 and CDR2: DFQATT, SNEGSKA (reference sequence). Losses at the gene ends were 0 bases for V and 2 bases for J; bases not matched to a gene: 5. This CDR3 has 15 residues. The CDR3 DNA is TGCAGTGCTAGAGATATATACAGGGGGAACTATGGCTACACCTTC. It encodes CSARDIYRGNYGYTF.

This clonotype was detected only a few times. CDR3 bases: TGCAGTGCCCCGGGACTAGCGGCGCCTCCCTACAATGAGCAGTTCTTC. Its translation: CSAPGLAAPPYNEQFF. The rearrangement links TRBV20-1 to TRBJ2-1, with TRBD2 identical over 11 bases. The CDR3 has 16 amino acids. In germline, CDR1 is DFQATT, CDR2 SNEGSKA (reference sequence). The trim removed 6 bases at V and 2 bases at J, leaving 9 bases unmatched.

The rearrangement joins TRBV29-1 to TRBJ2-1; no firm D call. V was cut by 2 bases and J by 4 bases, with 12 bases left in between. The CDR3 has 14 residues. CDR1 is SQVTM, CDR2 ANQGSEA, per germline. The chain's CDR3 is CSVETHNPYNEQFF. The CDR3 nucleotides read TGCAGCGTTGAAACACATAACCCTTACAATGAGCAGTTCTTC.

CDR3 amino acids: CSARGTRVSGSNYGYTF. The CDR3 coding sequence is TGCAGTGCTAGAGGTACCAGGGTTTCTGGCTCTAACTATGGCTACACCTTC. J is TRBJ1-2 and V is TRBV20-1; possibly TRBD1 for D (5 bases). This CDR3 region has 17 residues. Germline-derived CDR1 and CDR2 are DFQATT and SNEGSKA (reference sequence). Trimming removed 1 base at V and 0 bases at J, with 18 bases between.

This sequence joins TRBV2 and TRBJ2-4, with D unresolved. The germline V and J ends were trimmed by 7 bases and 0 bases, with 10 bases remaining between them. This CDR3 comprises 14 residues. CDR1 and CDR2 (germline): SNHLY, FYNNEI. DNA of the CDR3: TGTGCCAGCATTCAAGGCATAGCCAAAAACATTCAGTACTTC. Translating it yields CASIQGIAKNIQYF. Variable domain in full (rest from reference TRBV2 and TRBJ2-4): EPEVTQTPSHQVTQMGQEVILRCVPISNHLYFYWYRQILGQKVEFLVSFYNNEISEKSEIFDDQFSVERPDGSNFTLKIRSTKLEDSAMYFCASIQGIAKNIQYFGAGTRLSVL.

At least ten counts were recorded for this clonotype. The chain carries TRBV7-2 and TRBJ2-5; 8 bases are a match to TRBD1. The CDR3 spans 15 residues. Germline V gives CDR1 SGHTA, CDR2 FQGNSA. The J segment lost 4 bases and the V segment lost 7 bases, leaving 11 bases of the junction unmatched. This chain's CDR3 is CASNSRGTGGETQYF. For the CDR3, the DNA is TGTGCCAGCAACTCCCGCGGCACAGGGGGAGAGACCCAGTACTTC.

The chain carries TRBV19 and TRBJ1-1; TRBD1 is a possible D gene (6 bases). The V gene lost 5 bases and the J gene lost 5 bases, with 12 bases spanning the gap. This CDR3 comprises 13 residues. Germline V gene lookup returns CDR1 LNHDA and CDR2 SQIVND (reference sequence). CDR3 DNA sequence: TGTGCCAGTAGTGAGATCAGGGGTACTGAAGCTTTCTTT. Protein product: CASSEIRGTEAFF.

The chain joins TRBV11-2 to TRBJ2-1; perhaps TRBD1 as D (8 bases). V dropped 4 bases and J dropped 7 bases, with 17 bases sitting between them. The CDR3 has 15 residues. Per germline, CDR1 SGHAT and CDR2 FQNNGV. CDR3 in amino acids: CASSSVRGRGNEQFF. DNA of the CDR3: TGTGCCAGCAGCTCGGTCAGGGGGCGGGGGAATGAGCAGTTCTTC.

V is TRBV12-3 or TRBV12-4 and J is TRBJ1-1, with 7 bases aligning to TRBD1. This CDR3 region has 14 residues. V gave up 8 bases and J gave up 3 bases; unmatched junction bases: 9. The CDR3 bases are TGTGCCAGCGTGAAGACAGGGAGCTACACTGAAGCTTTCTTT. This sequence encodes CASVKTGSYTEAFF.

The rearrangement uses TRBV7-2 and TRBJ2-7, with D perhaps assigned TRBD1 or TRBD2 (5 bases each). Trimming shortened V by 2 bases and J by 9 bases, and 20 bases separated the two germline ends. Germline-derived CDR1 and CDR2 are SGHTA and FQGNSA. CDR3 length: 15 amino acids. DNA for the CDR3: TGTGCCAGCAGCTTAAGTGGCGGGTCTACGAGGGGGCAGTACTTC. It is translated as CASSLSGGSTRGQYF.